Below, 4 T cell receptor beta chains from the same sample are listed, as sequenced in a study of CD8+ T cells in alopecia areata. Extraction and reverse transcription of RNA yielded cDNA as the sequencing template. Sequenced by immunoSEQ multiplex PCR; TCRdb stores in-frame clones only, minus some. In the table there are 200,000 or so clones, around two fifths of which are singletons. Documented treatment: oral pan-JAK inhibitor, 5-10 mg twice daily. The sequencing used CD4+ T cells sorted from blood, collected between weeks 30 and 35, from a patient treated with tofacitinib. These receptors were taken from a human donor with alopecia areata.

This clone was counted many times. The rearrangement links TRBV18 to TRBJ2-7; TRBD1 matches 8 bases. Germline values: CDR1 KGHSH, CDR2 LQKENI. CDR3 length: 15 residues. The V gene end was trimmed by 4 bases and the J gene end by 5 bases; junction bases not matched to a gene: 10. CDR3 bases: TGTGCCAGCTCACTCGGGACAGGCCGTGTTCACGAGCAGTACTTC. Amino acid sequence: CASSLGTGRVHEQYF.

This clone was seen a few times. The chain has TRBV11-2 and TRBJ2-7; the D is unclear. Germline V CDR1 and CDR2: SGHAT, FQNNGV. The CDR3 covers 15 residues. Trimming removed 3 bases from V and 2 bases from J, with 14 bases in between. The CDR3: CASSLNGVRTYEQYF. The CDR3 nucleotides are TGTGCCAGCAGCTTGAATGGGGTTCGCACCTACGAGCAGTACTTC. The full variable domain, rest sourced from reference TRBV11-2 and TRBJ2-7, is EAGVAQSPRYKIIEKRQSVAFWCNPISGHATLYWYQQILGQGPKLLIQFQNNGVVDDSQLPKDRFSAERLKGVDSTLKIQPAKLEDSAVYLCASSLNGVRTYEQYFGPGTRLTVT.

The chain links TRBV7-9 to TRBJ1-2; the D is unclear. V dropped 2 bases and J dropped 3 bases, with 16 bases sitting between them. The CDR3 runs to 16 residues. Germline loops: CDR1 SEHNR, CDR2 FQNEAQ (reference sequence). CDR3 sequence: CASSLILGLGDYGYTF. The CDR3 coding sequence is TGTGCCAGCAGCTTAATTCTGGGGTTAGGTGACTATGGCTACACCTTC.

The V gene is TRBV29-1, the J gene TRBJ2-1; 7 bases are a match to TRBD1. The CDR3 spans 13 residues. In germline, CDR1 is SQVTM, CDR2 ANQGSEA. J was trimmed by 9 bases and V by 6 bases; bases with no gene match: 11. In nucleotides, the CDR3 is TGCAGCGTGGATCAGACAGGGATCGGTGAGCAGTTCTTC. This codes for CSVDQTGIGEQFF.